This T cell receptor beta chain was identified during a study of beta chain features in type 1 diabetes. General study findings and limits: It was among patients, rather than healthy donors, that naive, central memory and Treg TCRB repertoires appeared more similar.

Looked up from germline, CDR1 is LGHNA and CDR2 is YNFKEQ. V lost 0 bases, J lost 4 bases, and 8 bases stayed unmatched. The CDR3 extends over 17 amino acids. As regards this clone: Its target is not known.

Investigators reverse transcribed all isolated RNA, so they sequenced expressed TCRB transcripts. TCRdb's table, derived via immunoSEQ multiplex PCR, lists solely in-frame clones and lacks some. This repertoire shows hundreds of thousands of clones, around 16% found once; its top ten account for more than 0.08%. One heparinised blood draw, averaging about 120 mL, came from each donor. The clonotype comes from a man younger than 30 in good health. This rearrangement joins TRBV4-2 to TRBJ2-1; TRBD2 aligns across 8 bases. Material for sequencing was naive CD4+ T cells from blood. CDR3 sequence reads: CASSQDPPSGSYNEQFF. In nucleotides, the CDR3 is TGTGCCAGCAGCCAAGATCCCCCGAGCGGGAGTTACAATGAGCAGTTCTTC.